This is a list of T cell receptor beta chains from one sample in a study of blood T cells in healthy people across ages. TCRdb re-analysed the 5' RACE reads in MiXCR, keeping a single row per CDR3 protein. The profile covers 1.5 million to 2 million distinct CDR3 sequences, with 39% appearing a single time and more than 20% taken by the ten largest. Material: blood. Receptors originate from a human donor in good health. CDR3s include the opening cysteine and the closing phenylalanine or tryptophan. Each record gives: J gene, V gene, D gene, clone size, CDR3 DNA, CDR3 protein. A D gene is named only where the DNA matches it firmly. Clone size is not always given. Where it is, it says once, few, many or a class for expanded clones.

J: TRBJ2-7
V: TRBV7-2
D: -
size: -
DNA: TGTGCCAGCAGCTTAGAGGGGGGGACAAAAGCCTACGAGCAGTACTTC
CDR3: CASSLEGGTKAYEQYF

J: TRBJ1-2
V: TRBV11-3
D: -
size: -
DNA: TGTGCCAGCAGCTCAGGTGCAGGGGCGGCCTATGGCTACACCTTC
CDR3: CASSSGAGAAYGYTF

J: TRBJ2-7
V: TRBV9
D: -
size: few
DNA: TGTGCCAGCAGCGTAGGGAGGGAAAGGACCCACGAGCAGTACTTC
CDR3: CASSVGRERTHEQYF

J: TRBJ2-3
V: TRBV7-2
D: -
size: -
DNA: TGTGCCAGCAGCCCCTTTGGGGGGGGCATAGATACGCAGTATTTT
CDR3: CASSPFGGGIDTQYF

J: TRBJ2-5
V: TRBV20-1
D: -
size: few
DNA: TGCAGTGCTAGAGATTCTAACGGTCAGACCCAGTACTTC
CDR3: CSARDSNGQTQYF

J: TRBJ2-1
V: TRBV13
D: TRBD2
size: many
DNA: TGTGCCAGCAGTTTAGTGCGGGGGACCTCCTACAATGAGCAGTTCTTC
CDR3: CASSLVRGTSYNEQFF

J: TRBJ1-1
V: TRBV28
D: -
size: -
DNA: TGTGCCAGCCCGGGGAGGGTTGGGGAAGGTGTAGGGAACACTGAAGCTTTCTTT
CDR3: CASPGRVGEGVGNTEAFF

J: TRBJ1-4
V: TRBV29-1
D: TRBD1
size: -
DNA: TGCAGCGCCATGAGGGGGACAGGGAATGAAAAACTGTTTTTT
CDR3: CSAMRGTGNEKLFF

J: TRBJ1-1
V: TRBV20-1
D: TRBD1
size: once
DNA: TGCAGTGCTAGAGATTTTCCGGGACAGGGATTGGGTGAAGCTTTCTTT
CDR3: CSARDFPGQGLGEAFF

J: TRBJ2-7
V: TRBV6-6
D: -
size: -
DNA: TGTGCCGGCAGTGGCTCACAATACGAGCAGTACTTC
CDR3: CAGSGSQYEQYF

J: TRBJ1-2
V: TRBV20-1
D: TRBD1
size: -
DNA: TGCAGTGCTCCCCGTAAACAGGGGGGAAATGGCTACACCTTC
CDR3: CSAPRKQGGNGYTF

J: TRBJ1-1
V: TRBV6-1
D: -
size: -
DNA: TGTGCCAGCAGGGTGTGGGGGACATCAACTAGGGGCGCTGAAGCTTTCTTT
CDR3: CASRVWGTSTRGAEAFF

J: TRBJ1-5
V: TRBV15
D: -
size: -
DNA: TGTGCCACCAGTGGCAGGGGAGGCAATCAGCCCCAGCATTTT
CDR3: CATSGRGGNQPQHF

J: TRBJ2-7
V: TRBV12-3/TRBV12-4
D: -
size: few
DNA: TGTGCCAGCAGTCCCTCCGGGGGAGACTACGAGCAGTACTTC
CDR3: CASSPSGGDYEQYF

J: TRBJ2-2
V: TRBV12-5
D: TRBD2
size: few
DNA: TGTGCTAGTGGTCTAAGGACTAGCGATCGCGCCGGGGAGCTGTTTTTT
CDR3: CASGLRTSDRAGELFF

J: TRBJ2-7
V: TRBV27
D: -
size: -
DNA: TGTGCCAGCAGTTTATTGACAGCCCTCTCCTACGAGCAGTACTTC
CDR3: CASSLLTALSYEQYF

J: TRBJ1-2
V: TRBV7-2
D: -
size: -
DNA: TGTGCCAGCAGCTCCAACAGCGACCCGGCTATCTATGGCTACACCTTC
CDR3: CASSSNSDPAIYGYTF

J: TRBJ1-1
V: TRBV6-1
D: TRBD1
size: -
DNA: TGTGCCAGCAACCTACAGGGGGATTGGACTGAAGCTTTCTTT
CDR3: CASNLQGDWTEAFF

J: TRBJ1-4
V: TRBV7-9
D: -
size: few
DNA: TGTGCCAGCAGCCCTGGACGGTCCCCTATCCCGGGGAAACTGTTTTTT
CDR3: CASSPGRSPIPGKLFF

J: TRBJ1-4
V: TRBV5-1
D: -
size: -
DNA: TGCGCCAGCAGCGAACCAGGGGCAGCTAATGAAAAACTGTTTTTT
CDR3: CASSEPGAANEKLFF

J: TRBJ1-2
V: TRBV12-3/TRBV12-4
D: -
size: few
DNA: TGTGCCAGCAGCACTATGACGGGCTACACCTTC
CDR3: CASSTMTGYTF

J: TRBJ2-1
V: TRBV4-3
D: TRBD2
size: -
DNA: TGCGCCAGCAGCCGATATAGCGGGGACCTCTCCTACAATGAGCAGTTCTTC
CDR3: CASSRYSGDLSYNEQFF

J: TRBJ2-3
V: TRBV20-1
D: TRBD2
size: few
DNA: TGCAGTGCTGTGACTAGCGGGGGGGCCCCAGATACGCAGTATTTT
CDR3: CSAVTSGGAPDTQYF

J: TRBJ2-3
V: TRBV15
D: TRBD2
size: few
DNA: TGTGCCACCCACCCGGCGGGGGGCCTTCATACGCAGTATTTT
CDR3: CATHPAGGLHTQYF

J: TRBJ2-1
V: TRBV7-3
D: -
size: -
DNA: TGTGCCAGCAGCTTAACGGGGCGGAGCTCCTACAATGAGCAGTTCTTC
CDR3: CASSLTGRSSYNEQFF

J: TRBJ2-5
V: TRBV20-1
D: TRBD2
size: -
DNA: TGCAGTGCTAGGGGCGGGGGGGGGAAATACGAACAGTACTTC
CDR3: CSARGGGGKYEQYF

J: TRBJ2-1
V: TRBV7-2
D: TRBD2
size: -
DNA: TGTGCCAGCAGCTTAGGTGGGACTAGAATCTACAATGAGCAGTTCTTC
CDR3: CASSLGGTRIYNEQFF

J: TRBJ1-2
V: TRBV6-5
D: -
size: few
DNA: TGTGCCAGCAGTTACGTGGGTAGAGGTGGCTACACCTTC
CDR3: CASSYVGRGGYTF

J: TRBJ2-7
V: TRBV4-3
D: -
size: -
DNA: TGCGCCAGCAGCCAAGACTGGGGCAGGAGAACCTACGAGCAGTACTTC
CDR3: CASSQDWGRRTYEQYF

J: TRBJ2-6
V: TRBV7-2
D: -
size: -
DNA: TGTGCCAGCAAAGGAGACTCTGGGGCCAACGTCCTGACTTTC
CDR3: CASKGDSGANVLTF

J: TRBJ2-7
V: TRBV7-2
D: TRBD1
size: -
DNA: TGTGCCAGCAGCCCCCGGGGACAGGGGAGCCTTGGCGAGCAGTACTTC
CDR3: CASSPRGQGSLGEQYF

J: TRBJ2-5
V: TRBV7-9
D: TRBD1
size: -
DNA: TGTGCCAGCAACAACGATACAGGGGGCGGGGAGCAGTACTTC
CDR3: CASNNDTGGGEQYF

J: TRBJ2-1
V: TRBV20-1
D: -
size: few
DNA: TGCAGTGTCCCCCGGGTAGGTTTGAGTGAGCAGTTCTTC
CDR3: CSVPRVGLSEQFF

J: TRBJ2-5
V: TRBV18
D: -
size: -
DNA: TGTGCCAGCTCACCATCCTTGCCTCAAGAGACCCAGTACTTC
CDR3: CASSPSLPQETQYF

J: TRBJ1-2
V: TRBV29-1
D: -
size: -
DNA: TGCAGCGTTGCAGGACAGTTCCAGCGGGGCTACACCTTC
CDR3: CSVAGQFQRGYTF

J: TRBJ2-5
V: TRBV15
D: TRBD2
size: -
DNA: TGTGCCACCAGCAGAGATAGGAGCGGGGGGGAGGGAGAGACCCAGTACTTC
CDR3: CATSRDRSGGEGETQYF

J: TRBJ2-7
V: TRBV7-9
D: TRBD1
size: many
DNA: TGTGCCAGCAGTCAGACAGGGCTGGCCTACGAGCAGTACTTC
CDR3: CASSQTGLAYEQYF

J: TRBJ1-1
V: TRBV18
D: -
size: -
DNA: TGTGCCAGCTCACCACTTTCAGGGCTAGTCTACACTGAAGCTTTCTTT
CDR3: CASSPLSGLVYTEAFF

J: TRBJ2-4
V: TRBV28
D: TRBD2
size: -
DNA: TGTGCCAGCACTCTCGGGCCGGGACTAGCCTTGGGAAACATTCAGTACTTT
CDR3: CASTLGPGLALGNIQYF

J: TRBJ1-1
V: TRBV29-1
D: -
size: -
DNA: TGCAGCGCCTTTCAACCGAACACTGAAGCTTTCTTT
CDR3: CSAFQPNTEAFF

J: TRBJ2-5
V: TRBV5-5
D: -
size: few
DNA: TGTGCCAGCAGCTTGGTGCGGCAAGTAGAAGAGACCCAGTACTTC
CDR3: CASSLVRQVEETQYF

J: TRBJ2-5
V: TRBV6-2/TRBV6-3
D: -
size: -
DNA: TGTGCCAGCAGCTCTATCCTACGGGAGCAGTACTTC
CDR3: CASSSILREQYF

J: TRBJ2-7
V: TRBV7-9
D: -
size: -
DNA: TGTGCCATCCGGGACTTCTCCTACGAGCAGTACTTC
CDR3: CAIRDFSYEQYF

J: TRBJ2-6
V: TRBV7-9
D: TRBD1
size: -
DNA: TGTGCCAGCAGCGCCGGGACAGCCGGATCTGGGGCCAACGTCCTGACTTTC
CDR3: CASSAGTAGSGANVLTF

J: TRBJ2-1
V: TRBV6-2/TRBV6-3
D: -
size: -
DNA: TGTGCCAGCAGTTATGCGGGCTCCTACAATGAGCAGTTCTTC
CDR3: CASSYAGSYNEQFF

J: TRBJ2-5
V: TRBV29-1
D: TRBD1
size: -
DNA: TGCAGCGCCTCTGGGGGACAGGGAGAGGCCCAGTACTTC
CDR3: CSASGGQGEAQYF

J: TRBJ1-1
V: TRBV9
D: -
size: -
DNA: TGTGCCAGCAGCGTAGGAGGGATTAACACTGAAGCTTTCTTT
CDR3: CASSVGGINTEAFF

J: TRBJ2-3
V: TRBV5-1
D: -
size: many
DNA: TGCGCCAGCAGCTTGGCCCTAGTGGGCACAGATACGCAGTATTTT
CDR3: CASSLALVGTDTQYF

J: TRBJ2-1
V: TRBV6-5
D: TRBD1
size: few
DNA: TGTGCCAGCAGTTACGGGACAGATACTTACAATGAGCAGTTCTTC
CDR3: CASSYGTDTYNEQFF

J: TRBJ1-5
V: TRBV19
D: -
size: -
DNA: TGTGCCAGTAGTACCGGACAACCGGGTCGGCCCCAGCATTTT
CDR3: CASSTGQPGRPQHF

J: TRBJ2-3
V: TRBV9
D: TRBD2
size: few
DNA: TGTGCCAGCAGCCCCCGCGGGGGATCTTCCACAGATACGCAGTATTTT
CDR3: CASSPRGGSSTDTQYF

J: TRBJ2-1
V: TRBV10-2
D: -
size: -
DNA: TGCGCCAGCAGTGAGAGGGGGTGGGACACACTCTTCAATGAGCAGTTCTTC
CDR3: CASSERGWDTLFNEQFF

J: TRBJ1-6
V: TRBV12-3/TRBV12-4
D: -
size: -
DNA: TGTGCCAGCAGTCGCCTAGACAGTTCACCCCTCCACTTT
CDR3: CASSRLDSSPLHF

J: TRBJ1-6
V: TRBV7-2
D: TRBD1
size: -
DNA: TGTGCCAGCAGCTTACACGGACAGGGGTCTTCACCCCTCCACTTT
CDR3: CASSLHGQGSSPLHF

J: TRBJ2-6
V: TRBV12-3/TRBV12-4
D: -
size: -
DNA: TGTGCCAGCAGTTGGGGGACTGGGGCCAACGTCCTGACTTTC
CDR3: CASSWGTGANVLTF

J: TRBJ2-1
V: TRBV11-2
D: TRBD2
size: few
DNA: TGTGCCAGCAGCCCCCGTCCTCCTAGCGGGGGGGGCCTCAATGAGCAGTTCTTC
CDR3: CASSPRPPSGGGLNEQFF

J: TRBJ2-7
V: TRBV27
D: TRBD1
size: few
DNA: TGTGCCAGCAGTTTAGTTAGGGGACAGGGGCCCAACGAGCAGTACTTC
CDR3: CASSLVRGQGPNEQYF

J: TRBJ2-5
V: TRBV7-2
D: -
size: -
DNA: TGTGCCAGCAGCACCCTGACCGCGAAGGACCAAGAGACCCAGTACTTC
CDR3: CASSTLTAKDQETQYF

J: TRBJ1-3
V: TRBV6-5
D: -
size: few
DNA: TGTGCCAGCAGTTACACTATCAAAGGCCCTATCTCTGGAAACACCATATATTTT
CDR3: CASSYTIKGPISGNTIYF